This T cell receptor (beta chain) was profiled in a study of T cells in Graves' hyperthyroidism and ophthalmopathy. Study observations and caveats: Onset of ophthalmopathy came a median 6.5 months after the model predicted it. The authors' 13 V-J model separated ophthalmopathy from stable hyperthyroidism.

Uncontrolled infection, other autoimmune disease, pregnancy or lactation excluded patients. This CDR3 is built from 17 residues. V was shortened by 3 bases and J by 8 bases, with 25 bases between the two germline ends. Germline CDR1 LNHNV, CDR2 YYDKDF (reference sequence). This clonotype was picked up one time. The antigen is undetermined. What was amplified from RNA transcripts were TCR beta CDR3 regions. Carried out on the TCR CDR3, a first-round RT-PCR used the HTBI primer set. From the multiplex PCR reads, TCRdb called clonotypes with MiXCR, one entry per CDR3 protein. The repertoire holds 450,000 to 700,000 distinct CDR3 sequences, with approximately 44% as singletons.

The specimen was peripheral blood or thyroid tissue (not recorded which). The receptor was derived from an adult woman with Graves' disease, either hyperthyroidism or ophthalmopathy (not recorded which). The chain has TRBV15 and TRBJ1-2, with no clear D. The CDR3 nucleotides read TGTGCCACCAGCAGCGGTTCCCAGGAGACGGTCGGGTACGGCTACACCTTC. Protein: CATSSGSQETVGYGYTF.